A selection of T cell receptor beta chains follows, all from one sample in a study of blood T cells in healthy people across ages. TCRdb reprocessed the 5' RACE reads via MiXCR and lists one record per CDR3 protein. The sample has roughly 1,100,000 distinct CDR3 sequences, approximately 25% seen once. This sample also appeared in a second study, on T cells of mothers and their children.

Sequenced sample: blood. The receptors shown here come from a girl aged 2 to 9 in good health. Each CDR3 is given with its conserved first and last residue. Fields, in order: J gene, clone size, V gene, D gene, CDR3 DNA, CDR3 protein. D genes are given only for firm matches. Clone sizes are given selectively: once, few, many, or a class where the clone is expanded.

J: TRBJ1-1
size: .
V: TRBV12-5
D: TRBD1
DNA: TGTGCTAGTGGTTGGACAGGGGGTCACACTGAAGCTTTCTTT
CDR3: CASGWTGGHTEAFF

J: TRBJ2-1
size: few
V: TRBV3-1
D: .
DNA: TGTGCCAGCAGCAGCGAAGTAGTAATCGAGCAGTTCTTC
CDR3: CASSSEVVIEQFF

J: TRBJ2-5
size: .
V: TRBV5-1
D: TRBD1
DNA: TGCGCCAGCAGCTTAGAGGGGGCGCTCGTAGAGACCCAGTACTTC
CDR3: CASSLEGALVETQYF

J: TRBJ1-1
size: few
V: TRBV3-1
D: .
DNA: TGTGCCAGCAGCCTGGGATTTAGGAACACTGAAGCTTTCTTT
CDR3: CASSLGFRNTEAFF

J: TRBJ1-2
size: .
V: TRBV7-9
D: .
DNA: TGTGCCAGCAGCTTGGGCCCCTCCTCTAACTATGGCTACACCTTC
CDR3: CASSLGPSSNYGYTF

J: TRBJ2-3
size: .
V: TRBV12-3/TRBV12-4
D: .
DNA: TGTGCCAGCAGCCCTTTACTTGGCGGAGATACGCAGTATTTT
CDR3: CASSPLLGGDTQYF

J: TRBJ2-1
size: few
V: TRBV20-1
D: .
DNA: TGCAGTGCTAGACCGAACAGGGACCACAATGAGCAGTTCTTC
CDR3: CSARPNRDHNEQFF

J: TRBJ2-3
size: .
V: TRBV28
D: TRBD2
DNA: TGTGCCAGCAGTTTACAGCGGGAGGGCCCAGATACGCAGTATTTT
CDR3: CASSLQREGPDTQYF

J: TRBJ2-7
size: few
V: TRBV5-1
D: TRBD2
DNA: TGCGCCAGCAGCAAGCGGGAGAGTTTCGAGCAGTACTTC
CDR3: CASSKRESFEQYF

J: TRBJ1-1
size: .
V: TRBV28
D: .
DNA: TGTGCCAGCAACTGGTTCGGGACGGTGAACACTGAAGCTTTCTTT
CDR3: CASNWFGTVNTEAFF

J: TRBJ1-4
size: few
V: TRBV7-9
D: .
DNA: TGTGCCAGCAGCCGGGGCCCAGGAGCAACTAATGAAAAACTGTTTTTT
CDR3: CASSRGPGATNEKLFF

J: TRBJ1-1
size: .
V: TRBV24-1
D: TRBD1
DNA: TGTGCCACCAGTGATTCCTTACAGGGGATAGCTTTCTTT
CDR3: CATSDSLQGIAFF

J: TRBJ2-1
size: .
V: TRBV7-2
D: TRBD1
DNA: TGTGCCAGCAGCCGGGGACAGGGACTACAGGATGAGCAGTTCTTC
CDR3: CASSRGQGLQDEQFF

J: TRBJ1-4
size: few
V: TRBV20-1
D: .
DNA: TGCAGTGCTAAAGAAATCTTGGGACGGAATAATGAAAAACTGTTTTTT
CDR3: CSAKEILGRNNEKLFF

J: TRBJ2-2
size: .
V: TRBV4-3
D: .
DNA: TGCGCCAGCAGCCAAGAGGCAGGGAACATCGGGGAGCTGTTTTTT
CDR3: CASSQEAGNIGELFF

J: TRBJ2-3
size: few
V: TRBV28
D: TRBD2
DNA: TGTGCCAGCACCTCCGGGACTAGTGCGCAGTATTTT
CDR3: CASTSGTSAQYF

J: TRBJ1-1
size: few
V: TRBV4-3
D: TRBD1
DNA: TGCGCCAGCAGCCAAGATTGGAGTTCCGGGACAGCGAACACTGAAGCTTTCTTT
CDR3: CASSQDWSSGTANTEAFF

J: TRBJ1-4
size: few
V: TRBV29-1
D: TRBD1
DNA: TGCAGCGTTTCAGGACAGGGGAAAAAACTGTTTTTT
CDR3: CSVSGQGKKLFF

J: TRBJ2-5
size: few
V: TRBV7-6
D: .
DNA: TGTGCCAGCAGCCCGGGTGGGGGCCAAGAGACCCAGTACTTC
CDR3: CASSPGGGQETQYF

J: TRBJ2-7
size: .
V: TRBV13
D: TRBD1
DNA: TGTGCCAGCAGCGTAAGCAGGGGGCGCGGTGCCGAGCAGTACTTC
CDR3: CASSVSRGRGAEQYF

J: TRBJ2-7
size: few
V: TRBV4-1
D: TRBD2
DNA: TGCGCCAGCAGCCAAGATTTAGCGGGATACTACGAGCAGTACTTC
CDR3: CASSQDLAGYYEQYF

J: TRBJ2-5
size: .
V: TRBV20-1
D: TRBD1
DNA: TGCAGTGCTCTCCGTCAGGGGGTGAGGGAGACCCAGTACTTC
CDR3: CSALRQGVRETQYF

J: TRBJ2-7
size: .
V: TRBV20-1
D: TRBD2
DNA: TGCAGTGCCTTCCCGCGGGAGGGTCCAGGTCACGAGCAATACTTC
CDR3: CSAFPREGPGHEQYF

J: TRBJ2-1
size: few
V: TRBV4-1
D: .
DNA: TGCGCCAGCAGCCAAGATCTGGAGCGGGATGAGCAGTTCTTC
CDR3: CASSQDLERDEQFF

J: TRBJ2-4
size: .
V: TRBV20-1
D: .
DNA: TGCAGTGCTTATGGCAGCTCGCAGGACATTCAGTACTTC
CDR3: CSAYGSSQDIQYF

J: TRBJ2-4
size: few
V: TRBV4-3
D: .
DNA: TGCGCCAGCAGCCAAGATTCCAGTAAGGATCAGTACTTC
CDR3: CASSQDSSKDQYF

J: TRBJ1-2
size: .
V: TRBV6-1
D: .
DNA: TGTGCCAGCAGTGAGTCAGGGTACATCTATGGCTACACCTTC
CDR3: CASSESGYIYGYTF

J: TRBJ1-4
size: .
V: TRBV12-3/TRBV12-4
D: TRBD1
DNA: TGTGCCAGCAGTTTGCAGGGGGCGTTAGAAAAACTGTTTTTT
CDR3: CASSLQGALEKLFF

J: TRBJ2-3
size: few
V: TRBV20-1
D: TRBD1
DNA: TGCAGTGCTCAGAGACAGGGCCCAGATACGCAGTATTTT
CDR3: CSAQRQGPDTQYF